This is a list of T cell receptor beta chains from one sample in a study of cytomegalovirus exposure and HLA in healthy donors. Measured with immunoSEQ multiplex PCR; TCRdb has only the in-frame clones, and not every one. The sample holds about 200,000 clones, about 70% seen once. The sample was PBMCs. These receptors were obtained from a woman between 25 and 40 years old in good health and CMV-seronegative. Each CDR3 is given with its conserved first and last residue. D genes are given only for firm matches. Size tells how often a clone was seen (once, few, many) or the class of an expanded clone, and some rows leave it out.

TRBV19	TRBD2	TRBJ2-4	NA	CASSMGSGGARAKNIQYF	TGTGCCAGTAGTATGGGTAGCGGGGGGGCCCGAGCCAAAAACATTCAGTACTTC
TRBV11-2	NA	TRBJ1-6	NA	CASSLIQGNSPLHF	TGTGCCAGCAGCTTAATCCAGGGTAATTCACCCCTCCACTTT
TRBV5-4	TRBD2	TRBJ2-3	NA	CASSSGLAGAWSTDTQYF	TGTGCCAGCAGCTCGGGACTAGCGGGAGCCTGGAGCACAGATACGCAGTATTTT
TRBV5-4	NA	TRBJ1-1	NA	CASSFGGKGQTEAFF	TGTGCCAGCAGCTTTGGAGGGAAAGGACAAACTGAAGCTTTCTTT
TRBV6-5	NA	TRBJ2-1	NA	CASSRDTSSYNEQFF	TGTGCCAGCAGCCGGGACACGAGCTCCTACAATGAGCAGTTCTTC
TRBV11-3	NA	TRBJ2-7	NA	CASSLRGLAYEQYF	TGTGCCAGCAGCTTACGTGGACTCGCCTACGAGCAGTACTTC
TRBV5-1	NA	TRBJ2-5	NA	CASSLAAGKETQYF	TGCGCCAGCAGCTTGGCGGCGGGGAAGGAGACCCAGTACTTC
TRBV28	NA	TRBJ2-7	NA	CASSLDPSYRSSYEQYF	TGTGCCAGCAGTTTAGACCCCTCTTACAGGAGCTCCTACGAGCAGTACTTC
TRBV7-8	NA	TRBJ2-7	NA	CASSLLSGPSYEQYF	TGTGCCAGCAGCCTCCTCAGTGGGCCGTCCTACGAGCAGTACTTC
TRBV19	TRBD1	TRBJ1-4	few	CASRDRAWTATNEKLFF	TGTGCCAGTAGAGACAGGGCTTGGACTGCAACTAATGAAAAACTGTTTTTT
TRBV21-1	NA	TRBJ1-6	NA	CASYIRDRAMVGSPLHF	TGTGCCAGCTACATCCGGGACAGGGCGATGGTCGGTTCGCCCCTCCACTTT
TRBV25-1	TRBD1	TRBJ1-2	NA	CASSADRGLSGYTF	TGTGCCAGCAGTGCCGACAGGGGTTTAAGCGGCTACACCTTC
TRBV7-9	NA	TRBJ2-3	NA	CASSLAQGADTQYF	TGTGCCAGCAGCTTAGCGCAGGGTGCAGATACGCAGTATTTT
TRBV15	NA	TRBJ1-5	NA	CATSRNRDINQPQHF	TGTGCCACCAGCAGAAACAGGGACATCAATCAGCCCCAGCATTTT
TRBV9	NA	TRBJ2-7	NA	CASSVVGADEQYF	TGTGCCAGCAGCGTAGTAGGGGCCGACGAGCAGTACTTC
TRBV7-6	NA	TRBJ2-1	NA	CASSLGFRGNEQFF	TGTGCCAGCAGCTTAGGCTTCAGAGGAAATGAGCAGTTCTTC
TRBV9	NA	TRBJ2-1	few	CASSEEASGISYNEQFF	TGTGCCAGCAGCGAGGAGGCCTCCGGGATCTCCTACAATGAGCAGTTCTTC
TRBV27	TRBD1	TRBJ2-1	NA	CASSWDSNNEQFF	TGTGCCAGCAGCTGGGACAGTAACAATGAGCAGTTCTTC
TRBV5-1	TRBD1	TRBJ2-7	NA	CASSLGQGIYEQYF	TGCGCCAGCAGCCTGGGACAGGGGATCTACGAGCAGTACTTC
TRBV6-6	NA	TRBJ2-7	NA	CASRATGYEQYF	TGTGCCAGCAGGGCAACAGGCTACGAGCAGTACTTC
TRBV4-2	NA	TRBJ1-5	NA	CASSPSIDSNQPQHF	TGTGCCAGCAGCCCTTCTATAGATAGCAATCAGCCCCAGCATTTT
TRBV2	TRBD2	TRBJ2-1	NA	CASSDQAGGYNEQFF	TGTGCCAGCAGTGATCAAGCGGGGGGATACAATGAGCAGTTCTTC
TRBV7-8	TRBD1	TRBJ1-5	once	CASSFGTGGTQPQHF	TGTGCCAGCAGCTTTGGGACAGGGGGCACTCAGCCCCAGCATTTT
TRBV10-3	TRBD2	TRBJ2-3	NA	CAISLGGGRIDTQYF	TGTGCCATCAGTCTTGGCGGGGGAAGAATAGATACGCAGTATTTT
TRBV27	TRBD2	TRBJ2-7	once	CASSFRAGGPDEQYF	TGTGCCAGCAGTTTCCGTGCGGGAGGGCCCGACGAGCAGTACTTC
TRBV7-7	TRBD2	TRBJ2-1	NA	CASSRGGANEQFF	TGTGCCAGCAGCCGCGGGGGGGCCAATGAGCAGTTCTTC
TRBV5-1	NA	TRBJ2-1	NA	CASSLRWRGGNNEQFF	TGCGCCAGCAGCTTAAGGTGGCGGGGCGGAAACAATGAGCAGTTCTTC
TRBV27	NA	TRBJ2-5	NA	CASSLRMGQGGRQTQYF	TGTGCCAGCAGTTTAAGGATGGGGCAGGGTGGGCGGCAGACCCAGTACTTC
TRBV6-8	TRBD1	TRBJ1-6	NA	CASSNPAGTGISPLHF	TGTGCCAGCAGCAACCCAGCCGGGACAGGGATTTCACCCCTCCACTTT
TRBV7-9	NA	TRBJ2-1	few	CASSLVSHEQFF	TGTGCCAGCAGCTTAGTCTCCCATGAGCAGTTCTTC
TRBV19	TRBD2	TRBJ2-1	NA	CASSRSASGGNEQFF	TGTGCCAGTAGTAGGTCGGCTAGCGGGGGGAATGAGCAGTTCTTC
TRBV7-2	TRBD2	TRBJ2-7	few	CASTNAGTKLEQYF	TGTGCCAGCACGAACGCCGGGACTAAATTAGAGCAGTACTTC
TRBV5-4	NA	TRBJ1-5	NA	CASSFGVGSQPQHF	TGTGCCAGCAGCTTCGGGGTTGGGAGTCAGCCCCAGCATTTT